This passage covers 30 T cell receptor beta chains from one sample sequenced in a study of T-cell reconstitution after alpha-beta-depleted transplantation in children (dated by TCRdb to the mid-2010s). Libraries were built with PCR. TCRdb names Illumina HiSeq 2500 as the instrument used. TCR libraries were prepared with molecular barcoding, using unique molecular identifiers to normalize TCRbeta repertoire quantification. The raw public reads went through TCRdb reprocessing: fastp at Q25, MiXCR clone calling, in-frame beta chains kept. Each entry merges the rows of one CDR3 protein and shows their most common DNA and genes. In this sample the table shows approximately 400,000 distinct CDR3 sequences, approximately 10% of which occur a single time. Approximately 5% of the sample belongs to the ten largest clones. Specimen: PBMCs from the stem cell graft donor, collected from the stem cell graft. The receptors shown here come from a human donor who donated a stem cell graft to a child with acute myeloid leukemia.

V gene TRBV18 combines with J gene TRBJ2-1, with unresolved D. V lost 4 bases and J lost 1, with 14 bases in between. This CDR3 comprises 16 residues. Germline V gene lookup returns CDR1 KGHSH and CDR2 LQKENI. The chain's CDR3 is CASSLGLLVSYNEQFF. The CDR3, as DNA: TGTGCCAGCTCACTCGGGTTGTTGGTTTCCTACAATGAGCAGTTCTTC.

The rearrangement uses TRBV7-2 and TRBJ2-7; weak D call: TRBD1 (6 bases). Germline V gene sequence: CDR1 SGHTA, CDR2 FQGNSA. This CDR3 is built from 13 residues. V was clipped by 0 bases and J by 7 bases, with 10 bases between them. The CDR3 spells CASSLAGTQEQYF. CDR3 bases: TGTGCCAGCAGCTTAGCCGGGACACAAGAGCAGTACTTC.

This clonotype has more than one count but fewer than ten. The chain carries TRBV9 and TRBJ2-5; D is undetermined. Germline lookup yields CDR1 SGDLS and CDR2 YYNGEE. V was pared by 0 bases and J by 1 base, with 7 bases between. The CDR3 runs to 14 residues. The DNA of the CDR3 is TGTGCCAGCAGCGTAGACCCCATCCAAGAGACCCAGTACTTC. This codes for CASSVDPIQETQYF.

CDR3 DNA sequence: TGTGCCAGCAGACCCCGTTTTAGCGGGCACTCCTACGAGCAGTACTTC. As protein: CASRPRFSGHSYEQYF. The chain has TRBV6-1 and TRBJ2-7, with TRBD2 identical over 7 bases. V was pared by 6 bases and J by 0 bases, with 11 bases of the junction left unmatched. Germline V gene lookup returns CDR1 MNHNS and CDR2 SASEGT. The CDR3 has 16 amino acids.

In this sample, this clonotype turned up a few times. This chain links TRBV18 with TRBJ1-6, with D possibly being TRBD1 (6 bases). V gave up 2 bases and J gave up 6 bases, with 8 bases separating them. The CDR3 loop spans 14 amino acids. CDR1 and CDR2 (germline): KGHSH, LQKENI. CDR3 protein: CASSPYRVNSPLHF. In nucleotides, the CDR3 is TGTGCCAGCTCACCATACAGGGTTAATTCACCCCTCCACTTT.

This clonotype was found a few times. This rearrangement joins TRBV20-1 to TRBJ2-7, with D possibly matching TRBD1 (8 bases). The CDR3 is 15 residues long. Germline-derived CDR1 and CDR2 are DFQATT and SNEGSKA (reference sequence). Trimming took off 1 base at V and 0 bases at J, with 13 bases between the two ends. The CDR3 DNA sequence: TGCAGTGCTAGAGCGGACAGGGAGGGCTCCTACGAGCAGTACTTC. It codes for CSARADREGSYEQYF.

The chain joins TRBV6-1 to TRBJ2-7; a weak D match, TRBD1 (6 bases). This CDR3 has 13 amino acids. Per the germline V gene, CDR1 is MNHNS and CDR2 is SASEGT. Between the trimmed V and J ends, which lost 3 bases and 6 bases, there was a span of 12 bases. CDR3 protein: CASSDSQGGEQYF. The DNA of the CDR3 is TGTGCCAGCAGTGATTCACAGGGCGGCGAGCAGTACTTC.

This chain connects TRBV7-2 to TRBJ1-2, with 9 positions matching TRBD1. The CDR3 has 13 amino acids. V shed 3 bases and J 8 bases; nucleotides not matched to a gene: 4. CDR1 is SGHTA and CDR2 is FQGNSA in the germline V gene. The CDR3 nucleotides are TGTGCCAGCAGCTTGAAACAGGGGGCCGGCTACACCTTC. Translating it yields CASSLKQGAGYTF. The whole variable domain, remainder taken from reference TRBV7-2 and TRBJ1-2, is GAGVSQSPSNKVTEKGKDVELRCDPISGHTALYWYRQSLGQGLEFLIYFQGNSAPDKSGLPSDRFSAERTGGSVSTLTIQRTQQEDSAVYLCASSLKQGAGYTFGSGTRLTVV.

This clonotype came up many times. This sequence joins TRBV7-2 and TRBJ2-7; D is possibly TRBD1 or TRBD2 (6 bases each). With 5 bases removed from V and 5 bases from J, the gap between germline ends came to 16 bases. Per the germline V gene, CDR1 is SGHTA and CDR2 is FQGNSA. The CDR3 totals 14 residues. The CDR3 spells CASSSGGRLHEQYF. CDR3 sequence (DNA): TGTGCCAGCAGCAGTGGGGGGCGACTCCACGAGCAGTACTTC.

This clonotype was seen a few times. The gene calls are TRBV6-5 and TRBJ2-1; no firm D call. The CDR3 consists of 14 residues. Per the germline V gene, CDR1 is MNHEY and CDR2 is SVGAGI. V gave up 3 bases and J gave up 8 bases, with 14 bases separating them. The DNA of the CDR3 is TGTGCCAGCAGTTATGATGGGTTACGCGATGAGCAGTTCTTC. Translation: CASSYDGLRDEQFF.

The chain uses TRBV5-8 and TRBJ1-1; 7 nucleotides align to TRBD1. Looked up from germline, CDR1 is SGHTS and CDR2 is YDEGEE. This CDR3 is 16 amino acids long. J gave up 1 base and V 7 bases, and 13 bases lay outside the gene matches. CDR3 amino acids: CASQLTYRGENTEAFF. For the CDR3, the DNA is TGTGCCAGCCAACTTACATACAGGGGAGAGAACACTGAAGCTTTCTTT.

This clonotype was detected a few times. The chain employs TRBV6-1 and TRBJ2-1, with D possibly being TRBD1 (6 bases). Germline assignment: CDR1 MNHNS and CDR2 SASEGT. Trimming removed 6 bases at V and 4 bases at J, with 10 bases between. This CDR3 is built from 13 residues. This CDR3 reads CASSHGQYNEQFF. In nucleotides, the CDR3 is TGTGCCAGCAGCCACGGACAGTACAATGAGCAGTTCTTC.

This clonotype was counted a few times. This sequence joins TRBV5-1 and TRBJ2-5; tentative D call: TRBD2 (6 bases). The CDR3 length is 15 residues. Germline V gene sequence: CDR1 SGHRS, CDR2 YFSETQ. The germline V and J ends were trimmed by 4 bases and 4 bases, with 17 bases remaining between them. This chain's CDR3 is CASSPADSGLETQYF. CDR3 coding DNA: TGCGCCAGCAGCCCGGCGGATAGCGGTTTAGAGACCCAGTACTTC.

The CDR3 protein is CASSPTSGGIETQYF. The DNA for the CDR3 is TGTGCCAGCAGTCCGACTAGCGGGGGGATTGAGACCCAGTACTTC. The chain couples TRBV3-1 to TRBJ2-5, with 13 positions matching TRBD2. The CDR3 sequence is 15 residues long. Germline loops: CDR1 LGHDT, CDR2 YNNKEL (reference sequence). J was trimmed by 5 bases and V by 6 bases; bases with no gene match: 6.

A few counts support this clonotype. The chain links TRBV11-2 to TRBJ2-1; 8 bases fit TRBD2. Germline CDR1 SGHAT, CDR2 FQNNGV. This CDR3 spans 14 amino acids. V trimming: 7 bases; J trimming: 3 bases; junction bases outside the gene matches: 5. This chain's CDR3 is CASILAGSYNEQFF. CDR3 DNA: TGTGCCAGCATCCTAGCGGGCAGCTACAATGAGCAGTTCTTC.

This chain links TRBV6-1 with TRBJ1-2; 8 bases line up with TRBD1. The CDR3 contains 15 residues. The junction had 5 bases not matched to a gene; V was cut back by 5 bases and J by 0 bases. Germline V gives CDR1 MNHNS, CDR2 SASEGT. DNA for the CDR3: TGTGCCAGCAGTCCGGGACAGGCAGCTAACTATGGCTACACCTTC. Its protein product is CASSPGQAANYGYTF.

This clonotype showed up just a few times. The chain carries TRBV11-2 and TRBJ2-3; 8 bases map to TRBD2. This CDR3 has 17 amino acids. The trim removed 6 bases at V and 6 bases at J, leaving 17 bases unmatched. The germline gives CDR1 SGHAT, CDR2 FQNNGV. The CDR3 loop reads CASSYDFLAGRQDTQYF. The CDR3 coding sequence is TGTGCCAGCAGTTACGACTTTTTAGCGGGGCGACAGGATACGCAGTATTTT.

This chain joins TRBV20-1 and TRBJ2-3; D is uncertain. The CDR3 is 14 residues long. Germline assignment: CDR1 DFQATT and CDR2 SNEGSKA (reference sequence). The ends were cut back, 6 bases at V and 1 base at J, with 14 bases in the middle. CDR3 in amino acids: CSAANPPGTDTQYF. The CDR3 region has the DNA TGCAGTGCCGCCAACCCCCCCGGCACAGATACGCAGTATTTT.

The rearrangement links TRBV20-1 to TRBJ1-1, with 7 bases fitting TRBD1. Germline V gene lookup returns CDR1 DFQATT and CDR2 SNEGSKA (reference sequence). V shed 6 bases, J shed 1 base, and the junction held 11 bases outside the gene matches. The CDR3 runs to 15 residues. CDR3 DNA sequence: TGCAGTGCCTTACCGGGACAGCAGGGGAACACTGAAGCTTTCTTT. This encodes CSALPGQQGNTEAFF.

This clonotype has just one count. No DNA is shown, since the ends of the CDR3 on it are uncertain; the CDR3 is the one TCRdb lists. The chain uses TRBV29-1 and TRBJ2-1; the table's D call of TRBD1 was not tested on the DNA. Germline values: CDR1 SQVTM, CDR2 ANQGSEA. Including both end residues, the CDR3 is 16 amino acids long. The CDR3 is CSVGSGSGSVINEHFF.

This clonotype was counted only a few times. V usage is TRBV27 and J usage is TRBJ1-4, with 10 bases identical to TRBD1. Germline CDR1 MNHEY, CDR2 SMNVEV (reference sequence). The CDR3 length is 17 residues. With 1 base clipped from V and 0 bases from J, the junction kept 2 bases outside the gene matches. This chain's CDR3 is CASSLLGTGATNEKLFF. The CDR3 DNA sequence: TGTGCCAGCAGTTTATTGGGGACAGGGGCAACTAATGAAAAACTGTTTTTT.

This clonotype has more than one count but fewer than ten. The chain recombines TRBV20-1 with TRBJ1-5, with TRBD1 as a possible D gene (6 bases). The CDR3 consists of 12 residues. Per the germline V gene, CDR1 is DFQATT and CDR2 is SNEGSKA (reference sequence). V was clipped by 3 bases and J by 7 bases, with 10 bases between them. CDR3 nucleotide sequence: TGCAGTGCTAGGGAGGGGGGACAGCCCCAGCATTTT. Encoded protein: CSAREGGQPQHF.

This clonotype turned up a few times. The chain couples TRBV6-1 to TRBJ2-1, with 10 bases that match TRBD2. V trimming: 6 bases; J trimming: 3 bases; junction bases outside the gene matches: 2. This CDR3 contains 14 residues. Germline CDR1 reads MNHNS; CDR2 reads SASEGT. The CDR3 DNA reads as TGTGCCAGCAGGGGACTAGCGATCTACAATGAGCAGTTCTTC. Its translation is CASRGLAIYNEQFF.

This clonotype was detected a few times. CDR3 residues: CASSPGTAAKGGYTF. CDR3 bases: TGTGCCAGCAGTCCTGGGACGGCCGCTAAGGGTGGCTACACCTTC. The V gene is TRBV6-5, the J gene TRBJ1-2; the D gene is possibly TRBD1 (5 bases). The germline V gene has CDR1 MNHEY and CDR2 SVGAGI. With 5 bases removed from V and 7 bases from J, the gap between germline ends came to 20 bases. There are 15 residues in the CDR3.

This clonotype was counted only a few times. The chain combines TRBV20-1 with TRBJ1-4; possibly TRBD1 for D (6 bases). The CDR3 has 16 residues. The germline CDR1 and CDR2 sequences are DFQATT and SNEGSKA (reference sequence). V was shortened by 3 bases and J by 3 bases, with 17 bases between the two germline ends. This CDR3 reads CSASLGAGSANEKLFF. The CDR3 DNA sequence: TGCAGTGCTAGTCTGGGGGCAGGGTCGGCTAATGAAAAACTGTTTTTT.

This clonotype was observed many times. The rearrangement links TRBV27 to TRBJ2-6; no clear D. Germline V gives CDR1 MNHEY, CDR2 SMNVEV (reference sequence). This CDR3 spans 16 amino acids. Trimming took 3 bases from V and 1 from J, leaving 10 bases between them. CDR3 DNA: TGTGCCAGCAGTTTCGGGTCTCTATCTGGGGCCAACGTCCTGACTTTC. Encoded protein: CASSFGSLSGANVLTF. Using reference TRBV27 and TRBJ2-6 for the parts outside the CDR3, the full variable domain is EAQVTQNPRYLITVTGKKLTVTCSQNMNHEYMSWYRQDPGLGLRQIYYSMNVEVTDKGDVPEGYKVSRKEKRNFPLILESPSPNQTSLYFCASSFGSLSGANVLTFGAGSRLTVL.

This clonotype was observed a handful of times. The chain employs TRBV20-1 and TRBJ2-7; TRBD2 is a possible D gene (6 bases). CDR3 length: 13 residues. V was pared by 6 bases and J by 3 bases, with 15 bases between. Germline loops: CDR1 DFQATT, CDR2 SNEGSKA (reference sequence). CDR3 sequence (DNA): TGCAGTGCCCCCCGGGAGAATAACTACGAGCAGTACTTC. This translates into CSAPRENNYEQYF.

Written as DNA, the CDR3 is TGTGCCAGCAGCCAGGGAGTTTGGGAGACCCAGTACTTC. This sequence encodes CASSQGVWETQYF. The rearrangement uses TRBV3-1 and TRBJ2-5; tentative D call: TRBD2 (5 bases). CDR1 is LGHDT and CDR2 is YNNKEL in the germline V gene (reference sequence). This CDR3 spans 13 amino acids. The V end was cut by 3 bases, the J end by 5 bases, with 10 bases between.

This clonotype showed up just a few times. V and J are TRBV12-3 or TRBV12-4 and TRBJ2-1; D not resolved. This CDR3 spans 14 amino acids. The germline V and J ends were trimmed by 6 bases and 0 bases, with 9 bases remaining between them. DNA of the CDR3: TGTGCCAGCAGCCCGGTCAGCTCCTACAATGAGCAGTTCTTC. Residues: CASSPVSSYNEQFF.

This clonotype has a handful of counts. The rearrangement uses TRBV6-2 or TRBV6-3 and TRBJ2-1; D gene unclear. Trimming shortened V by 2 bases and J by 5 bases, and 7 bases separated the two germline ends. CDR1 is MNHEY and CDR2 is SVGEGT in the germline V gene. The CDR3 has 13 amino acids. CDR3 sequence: CASSYGGNNEQFF. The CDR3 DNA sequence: TGTGCCAGCAGTTACGGCGGAAACAATGAGCAGTTCTTC.